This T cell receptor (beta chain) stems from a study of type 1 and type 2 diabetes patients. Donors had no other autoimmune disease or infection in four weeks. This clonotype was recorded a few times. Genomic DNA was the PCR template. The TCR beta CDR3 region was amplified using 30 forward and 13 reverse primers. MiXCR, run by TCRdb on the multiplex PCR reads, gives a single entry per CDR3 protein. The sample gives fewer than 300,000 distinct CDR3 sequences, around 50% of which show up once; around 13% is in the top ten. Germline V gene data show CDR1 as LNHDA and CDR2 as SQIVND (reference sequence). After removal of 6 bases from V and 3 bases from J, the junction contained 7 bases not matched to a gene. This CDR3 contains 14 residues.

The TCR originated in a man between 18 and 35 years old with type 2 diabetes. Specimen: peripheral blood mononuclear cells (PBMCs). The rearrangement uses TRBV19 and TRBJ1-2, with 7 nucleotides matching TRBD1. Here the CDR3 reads CASSPQGWHYGYTF. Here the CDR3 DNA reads TGTGCCAGTAGCCCACAGGGGTGGCACTATGGCTACACCTTC.